This TCR beta chain was sequenced in a study of control samples from healthy donors and cancer patients. Only in-frame clones appear in the TCRdb table, and some are missing; sequencing was by immunoSEQ multiplex PCR. The sample records 100,000 to 150,000 clones, more than 75% being singletons. This CDR3 has 15 amino acids. The ends were cut back, 8 bases at V and 0 bases at J, with 15 bases in the middle. Germline lookup yields CDR1 MNHEY and CDR2 SVGAGI. This clone showed up just a few times. The chain combines TRBV6-5 with TRBJ2-3; no definite D call. The sequence was collected from a man aged 55-75 years in good health. The specimen was blood. The CDR3 sequence is CASVGPGPSTDTQYF. The DNA for the CDR3 is TGTGCCAGCGTTGGGCCAGGCCCTAGCACAGATACGCAGTATTTT.